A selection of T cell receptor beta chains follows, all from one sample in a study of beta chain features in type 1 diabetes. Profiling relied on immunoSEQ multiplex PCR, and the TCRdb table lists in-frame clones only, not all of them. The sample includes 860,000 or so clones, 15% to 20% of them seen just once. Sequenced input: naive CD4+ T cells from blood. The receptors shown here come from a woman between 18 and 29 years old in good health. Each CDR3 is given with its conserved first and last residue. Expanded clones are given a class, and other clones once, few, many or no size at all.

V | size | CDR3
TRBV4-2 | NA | CASSQRRQGAGGYTF
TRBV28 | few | CASSLGLAGVEEQFF
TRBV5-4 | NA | CASSVRQRNTGELFF
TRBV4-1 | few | CASPGAGGPRCEQFF
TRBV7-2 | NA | CASSLGPSSYNEQFF
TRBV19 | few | CASLARAGTGELFF
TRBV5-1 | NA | CASSRQLETYEQYF
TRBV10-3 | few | CAISAEKETQYF
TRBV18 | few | CASSPSRGSPGTDTQYF
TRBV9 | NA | CASSVAPQKDSPLHF
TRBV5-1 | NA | CASSRPGGGRSADTQYF
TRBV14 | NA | CASSPRASGTYEQYF
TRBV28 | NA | CASSAGGTGNIQYF
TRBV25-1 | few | CASSESGTAANYGYTF
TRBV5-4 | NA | CASSLDAGATGELFF
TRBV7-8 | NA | CASSWDRGYEQYF
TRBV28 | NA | CASNRAVGETQYF
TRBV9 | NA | CASSVGLAGVDTGELFF
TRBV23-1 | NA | CASRPGLADAIF
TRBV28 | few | CASTIGGAVTQYF
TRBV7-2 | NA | CASSPRTGSIGTEAFF
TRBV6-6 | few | CASSAGRINEKLFF
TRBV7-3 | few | CASSLSGATDTQYF
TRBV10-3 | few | CAISGQGPMSGANVLTF
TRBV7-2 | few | CASSLDRSSTDTQYF
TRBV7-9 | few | CASSLRATGDGYTF
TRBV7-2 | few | CASSFRSGANVLTF
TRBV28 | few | CASSSRGLAGFTDTQYF
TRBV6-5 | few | CASTLADRHTDTQYF
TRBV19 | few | CASTSGLGGYTF
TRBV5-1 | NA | CASSLVWRGAKNIQYF
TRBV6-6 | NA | CASRPDTFAEAFF
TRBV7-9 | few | CASSSTWGHGGNEQFF
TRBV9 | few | CASSASSSGNTIYF
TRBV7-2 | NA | CASSLGRTGELFF
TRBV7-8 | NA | CASSSMGVLADTQYF
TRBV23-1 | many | CASSQSIGTSGLRTDTQYF
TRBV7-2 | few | CASSPWDSYNEQFF
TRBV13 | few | CASSYPGRGRETQYF
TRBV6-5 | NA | CASRSQGFDEQFF
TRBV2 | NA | CASSRTDEKLFF
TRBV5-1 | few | CASSLDSAKNIQYF
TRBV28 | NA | CASNTRSGSPGYTF
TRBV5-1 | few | CASSPGVQETQYF
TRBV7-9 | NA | CASSYESGPGVRQEKLFF
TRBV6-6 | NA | CASTFTRSTDTQYF
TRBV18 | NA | CASSPLRTGTPDEKLFF
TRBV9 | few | CASSVAENYGYTF
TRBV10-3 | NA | CAIIRQPAASGTRTGELFF
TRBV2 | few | CASSSGNQPQHF
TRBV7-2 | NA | CASSLDWNRDGYTF
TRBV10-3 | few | CAIGGSSYEQYF
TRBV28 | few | CASSPDWAGSNQPQHF
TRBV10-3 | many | CAISEWASGGPNEQFF
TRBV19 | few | CASSIRLNTEAFF